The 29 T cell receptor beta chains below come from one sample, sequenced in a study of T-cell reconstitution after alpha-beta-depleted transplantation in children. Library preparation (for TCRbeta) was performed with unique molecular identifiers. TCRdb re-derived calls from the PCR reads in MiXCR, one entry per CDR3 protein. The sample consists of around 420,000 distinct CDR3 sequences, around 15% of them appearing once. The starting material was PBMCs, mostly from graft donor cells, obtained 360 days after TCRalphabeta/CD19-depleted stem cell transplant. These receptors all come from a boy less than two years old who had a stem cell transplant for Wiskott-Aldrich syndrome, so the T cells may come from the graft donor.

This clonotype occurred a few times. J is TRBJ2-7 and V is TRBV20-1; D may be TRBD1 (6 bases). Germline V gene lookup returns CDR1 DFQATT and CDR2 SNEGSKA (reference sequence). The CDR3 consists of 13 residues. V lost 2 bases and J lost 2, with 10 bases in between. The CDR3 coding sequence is TGCAGTGCTAGATTGGGACAAGCCTACGAGCAGTACTTC. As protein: CSARLGQAYEQYF.

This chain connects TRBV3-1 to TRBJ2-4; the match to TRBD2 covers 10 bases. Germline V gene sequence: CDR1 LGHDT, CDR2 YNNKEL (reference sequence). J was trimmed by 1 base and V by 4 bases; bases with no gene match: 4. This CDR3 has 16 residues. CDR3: CASSPHSGRAKNIQYF. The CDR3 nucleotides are TGTGCCAGCAGCCCCCATAGCGGGAGGGCCAAAAACATTCAGTACTTC.

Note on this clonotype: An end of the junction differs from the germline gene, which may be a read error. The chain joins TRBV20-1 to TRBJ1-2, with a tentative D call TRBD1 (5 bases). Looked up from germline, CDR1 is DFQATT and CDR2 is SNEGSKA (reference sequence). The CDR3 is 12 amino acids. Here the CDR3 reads CSVRGQGAGYTF. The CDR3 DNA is TGCAGTGTTAGAGGTCAGGGAGCTGGCTACACCTTC.

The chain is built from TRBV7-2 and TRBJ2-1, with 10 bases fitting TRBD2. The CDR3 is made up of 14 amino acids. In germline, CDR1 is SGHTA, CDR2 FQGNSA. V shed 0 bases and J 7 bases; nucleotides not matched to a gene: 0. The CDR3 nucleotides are TGTGCCAGCAGCTTAGCTAGCGGGAGGAATGAGCAGTTCTTC. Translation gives CASSLASGRNEQFF.

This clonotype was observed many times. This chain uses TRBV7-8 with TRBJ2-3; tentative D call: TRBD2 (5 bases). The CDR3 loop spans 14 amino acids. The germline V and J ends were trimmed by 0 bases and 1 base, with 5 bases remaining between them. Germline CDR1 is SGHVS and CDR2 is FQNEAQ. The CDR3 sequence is CASSLASGTDTQYF. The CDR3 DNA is TGTGCCAGCAGCTTAGCTAGCGGCACAGATACGCAGTATTTT. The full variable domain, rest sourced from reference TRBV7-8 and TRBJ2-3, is GAGVSQSPRYKVAKRGQDVALRCDPISGHVSLFWYQQALGQGPEFLTYFQNEAQLDKSGLPSDRFFAERPEGSVSTLKIQRTQQEDSAVYLCASSLASGTDTQYFGPGTRLTVL.

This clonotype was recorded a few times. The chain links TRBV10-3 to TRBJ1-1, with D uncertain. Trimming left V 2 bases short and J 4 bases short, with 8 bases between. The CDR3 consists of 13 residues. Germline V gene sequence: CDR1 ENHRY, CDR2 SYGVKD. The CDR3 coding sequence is TGTGCCATCAGTGAGCCCCTCCTCACTGAAGCTTTCTTT. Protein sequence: CAISEPLLTEAFF.

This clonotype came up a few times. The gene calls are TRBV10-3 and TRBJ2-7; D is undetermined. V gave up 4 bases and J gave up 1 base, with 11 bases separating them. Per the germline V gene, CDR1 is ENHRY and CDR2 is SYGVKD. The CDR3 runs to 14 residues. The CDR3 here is CAISVPPPSYEQYF. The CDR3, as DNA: TGTGCCATCAGTGTCCCCCCCCCATCCTACGAGCAGTACTTC.

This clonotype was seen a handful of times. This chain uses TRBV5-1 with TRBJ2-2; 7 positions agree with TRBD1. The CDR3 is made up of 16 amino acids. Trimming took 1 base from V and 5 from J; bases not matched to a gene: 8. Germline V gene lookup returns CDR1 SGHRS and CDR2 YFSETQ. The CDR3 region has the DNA TGCGCCAGCAGCTTGTTCGGGACAGAGGAGACCGGGGAGCTGTTTTTT. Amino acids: CASSLFGTEETGELFF. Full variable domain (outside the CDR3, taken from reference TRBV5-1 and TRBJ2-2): KAGVTQTPRYLIKTRGQQVTLSCSPISGHRSVSWYQQTPGQGLQFLFEYFSETQRNKGNFPGRFSGRQFSNSRSEMNVSTLELGDSALYLCASSLFGTEETGELFFGEGSRLTVL.

In DNA, the CDR3 is TGCGCCAGCAGCTACCACAGGGACACTGAAGCTTTCTTT. Its protein product is CASSYHRDTEAFF. V usage is TRBV5-1 and J usage is TRBJ1-1; weak D call: TRBD1 (6 bases). Trimming took 3 bases from V and 3 from J, leaving 9 bases between them. Germline-derived CDR1 and CDR2 are SGHRS and YFSETQ. The CDR3 contains 13 residues.

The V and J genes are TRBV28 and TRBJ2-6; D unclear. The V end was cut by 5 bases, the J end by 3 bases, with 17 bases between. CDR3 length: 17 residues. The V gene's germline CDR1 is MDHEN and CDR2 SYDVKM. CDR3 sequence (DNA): TGTGCCAGCAGTCCCCACGTACGACGACTTGGGGCCAACGTCCTGACTTTC. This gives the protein CASSPHVRRLGANVLTF.

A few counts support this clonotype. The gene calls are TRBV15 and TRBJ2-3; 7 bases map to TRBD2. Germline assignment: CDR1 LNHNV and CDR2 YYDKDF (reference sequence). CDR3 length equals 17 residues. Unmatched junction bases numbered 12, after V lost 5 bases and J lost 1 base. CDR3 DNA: TGTGCCACCAGCCGTCAAGGGAGGGAGGGTCGCACAGATACGCAGTATTTT. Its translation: CATSRQGREGRTDTQYF.

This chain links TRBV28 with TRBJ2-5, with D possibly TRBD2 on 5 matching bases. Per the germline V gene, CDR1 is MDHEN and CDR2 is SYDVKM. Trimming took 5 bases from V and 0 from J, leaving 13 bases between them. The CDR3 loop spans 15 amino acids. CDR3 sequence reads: CASSHSRGYQETQYF. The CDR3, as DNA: TGTGCCAGCAGTCACTCGCGCGGGTACCAAGAGACCCAGTACTTC. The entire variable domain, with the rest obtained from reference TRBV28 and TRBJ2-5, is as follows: DVKVTQSSRYLVKRTGEKVFLECVQDMDHENMFWYRQDPGLGLRLIYFSYDVKMKEKGDIPEGYSVSREKKERFSLILESASTNQTSMYLCASSHSRGYQETQYFGPGTRLLVL.

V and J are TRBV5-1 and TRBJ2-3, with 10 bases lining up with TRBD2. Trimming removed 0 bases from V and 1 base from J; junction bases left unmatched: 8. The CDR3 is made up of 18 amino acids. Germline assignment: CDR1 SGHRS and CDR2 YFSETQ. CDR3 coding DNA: TGCGCCAGCAGCTTGGTCGCTAGCGGGAGAGCTGGCACAGATACGCAGTATTTT. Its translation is CASSLVASGRAGTDTQYF.

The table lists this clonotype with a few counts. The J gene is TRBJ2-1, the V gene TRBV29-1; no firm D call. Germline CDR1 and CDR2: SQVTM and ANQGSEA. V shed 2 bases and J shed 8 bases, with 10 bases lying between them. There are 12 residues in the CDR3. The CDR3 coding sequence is TGCAGCGTTGAAAAGGTGATTGATGAGCAGTTCTTC. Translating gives CSVEKVIDEQFF.

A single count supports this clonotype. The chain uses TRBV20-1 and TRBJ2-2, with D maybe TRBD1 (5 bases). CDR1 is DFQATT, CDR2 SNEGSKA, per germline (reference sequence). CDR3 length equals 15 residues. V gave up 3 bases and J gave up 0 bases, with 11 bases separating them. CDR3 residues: CSARAQAANTGELFF. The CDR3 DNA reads TGCAGTGCTAGGGCACAGGCCGCGAACACCGGGGAGCTGTTTTTT.

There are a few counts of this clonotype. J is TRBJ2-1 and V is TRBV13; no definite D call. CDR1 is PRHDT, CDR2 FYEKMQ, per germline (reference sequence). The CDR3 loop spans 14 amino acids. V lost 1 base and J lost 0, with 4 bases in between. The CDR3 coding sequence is TGTGCCAGCAGCTTAGAACACTCCTACAATGAGCAGTTCTTC. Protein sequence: CASSLEHSYNEQFF.

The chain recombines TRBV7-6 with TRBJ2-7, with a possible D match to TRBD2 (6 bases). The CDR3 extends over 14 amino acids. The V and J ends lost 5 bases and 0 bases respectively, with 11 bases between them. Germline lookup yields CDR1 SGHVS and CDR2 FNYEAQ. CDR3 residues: CASSVDSGSYEQYF. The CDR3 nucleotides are TGTGCCAGCAGCGTGGATAGCGGCTCCTACGAGCAGTACTTC.

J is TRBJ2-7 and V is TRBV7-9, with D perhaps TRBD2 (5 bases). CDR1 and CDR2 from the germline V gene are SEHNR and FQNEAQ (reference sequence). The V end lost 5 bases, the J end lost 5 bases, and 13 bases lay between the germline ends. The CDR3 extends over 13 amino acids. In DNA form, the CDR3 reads TGTGCCAGCAGCGGTCGGGGATCGAACGAGCAGTACTTC. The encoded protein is CASSGRGSNEQYF.

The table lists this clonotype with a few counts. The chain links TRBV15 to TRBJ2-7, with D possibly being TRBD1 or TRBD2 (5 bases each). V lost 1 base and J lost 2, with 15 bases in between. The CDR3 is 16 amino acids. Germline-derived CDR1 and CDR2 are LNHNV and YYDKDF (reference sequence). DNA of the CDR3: TGTGCCACCAGCAGAGGTGGGGCCGAGGGAACCTACGAGCAGTACTTC. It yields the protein CATSRGGAEGTYEQYF.

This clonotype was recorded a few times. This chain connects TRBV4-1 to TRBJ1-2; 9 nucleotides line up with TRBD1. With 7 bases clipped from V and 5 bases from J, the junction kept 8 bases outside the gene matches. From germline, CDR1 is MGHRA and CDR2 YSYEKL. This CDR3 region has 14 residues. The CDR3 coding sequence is TGCGCCAGCACCGCGGACAGGGGTTTGTATGGCTACACCTTC. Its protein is CASTADRGLYGYTF.

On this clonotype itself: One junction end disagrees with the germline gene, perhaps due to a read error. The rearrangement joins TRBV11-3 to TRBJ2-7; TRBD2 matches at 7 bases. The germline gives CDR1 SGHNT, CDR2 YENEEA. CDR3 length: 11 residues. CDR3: CASSSSGATQF. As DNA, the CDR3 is TGTGCCAGCAGCTCGAGCGGGGCTACACAGTTC. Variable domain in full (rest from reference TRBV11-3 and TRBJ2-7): EAGVVQSPRYKIIEKKQPVAFWCNPISGHNTLYWYLQNLGQGPELLIRYENEEAVDDSQLPKDRFSAERLKGVDSTLKIQPAELGDSAVYLCASSSSGATQFGPGTRLTVT.

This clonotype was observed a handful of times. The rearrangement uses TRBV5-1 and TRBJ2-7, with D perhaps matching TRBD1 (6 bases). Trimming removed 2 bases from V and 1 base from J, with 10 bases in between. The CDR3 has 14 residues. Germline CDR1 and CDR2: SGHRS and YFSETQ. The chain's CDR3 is CASSFLGQSYEQYF. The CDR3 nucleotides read TGCGCCAGCAGCTTCCTCGGACAGTCCTACGAGCAGTACTTC. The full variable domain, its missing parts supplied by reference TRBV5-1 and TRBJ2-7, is KAGVTQTPRYLIKTRGQQVTLSCSPISGHRSVSWYQQTPGQGLQFLFEYFSETQRNKGNFPGRFSGRQFSNSRSEMNVSTLELGDSALYLCASSFLGQSYEQYFGPGTRLTVT.

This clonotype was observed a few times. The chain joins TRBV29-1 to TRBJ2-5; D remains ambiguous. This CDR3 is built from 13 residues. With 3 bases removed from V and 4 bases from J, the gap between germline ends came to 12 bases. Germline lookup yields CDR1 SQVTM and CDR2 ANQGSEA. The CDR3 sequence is CSVEVGLRETQYF. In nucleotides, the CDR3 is TGCAGCGTTGAGGTGGGCTTGCGAGAGACCCAGTACTTC. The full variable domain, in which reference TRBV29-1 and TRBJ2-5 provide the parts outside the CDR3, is SAVISQKPSRDICQRGTSLTIQCQVDSQVTMMFWYRQQPGQSLTLIATANQGSEATYESGFVIDKFPISRPNLTFSTLTVSNMSPEDSSIYLCSVEVGLRETQYFGPGTRLLVL.

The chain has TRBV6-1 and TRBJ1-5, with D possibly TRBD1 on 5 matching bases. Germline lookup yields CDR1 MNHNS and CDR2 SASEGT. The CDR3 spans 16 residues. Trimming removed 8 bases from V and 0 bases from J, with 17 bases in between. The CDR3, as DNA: TGTGCCAGCCGACTCCGGGGCCTACATAGCAATCAGCCCCAGCATTTT. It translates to CASRLRGLHSNQPQHF.

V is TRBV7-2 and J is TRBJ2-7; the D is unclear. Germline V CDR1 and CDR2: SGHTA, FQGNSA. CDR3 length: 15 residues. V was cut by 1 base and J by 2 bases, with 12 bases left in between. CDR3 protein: CASSLEPSLTYEQYF. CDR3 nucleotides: TGTGCCAGCAGCTTAGAGCCTTCCTTAACCTACGAGCAGTACTTC.

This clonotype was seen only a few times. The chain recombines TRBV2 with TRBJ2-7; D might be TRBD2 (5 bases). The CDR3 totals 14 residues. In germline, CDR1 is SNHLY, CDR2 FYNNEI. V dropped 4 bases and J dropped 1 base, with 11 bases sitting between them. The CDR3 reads CASSGARRSYEQYF. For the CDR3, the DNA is TGTGCCAGCAGTGGAGCAAGGAGGTCCTACGAGCAGTACTTC.

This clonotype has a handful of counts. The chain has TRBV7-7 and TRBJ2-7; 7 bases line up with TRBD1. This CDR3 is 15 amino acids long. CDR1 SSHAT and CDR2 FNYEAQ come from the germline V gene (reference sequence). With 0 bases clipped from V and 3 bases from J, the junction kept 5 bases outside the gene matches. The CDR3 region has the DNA TGTGCCAGCAGCTTAGCCCAGGGGGAGTACTACGAGCAGTACTTC. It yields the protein CASSLAQGEYYEQYF.

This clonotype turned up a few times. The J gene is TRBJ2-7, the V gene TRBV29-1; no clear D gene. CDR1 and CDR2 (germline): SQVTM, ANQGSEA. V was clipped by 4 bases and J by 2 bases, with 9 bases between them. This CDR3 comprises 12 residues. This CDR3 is CSVGSSPYEQYF. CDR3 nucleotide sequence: TGCAGCGTTGGTAGCAGTCCCTACGAGCAGTACTTC.

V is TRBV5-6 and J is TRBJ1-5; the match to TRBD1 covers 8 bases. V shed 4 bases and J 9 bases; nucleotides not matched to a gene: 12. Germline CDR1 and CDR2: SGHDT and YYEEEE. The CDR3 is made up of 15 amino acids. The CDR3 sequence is CASSGPGQEALPQHF. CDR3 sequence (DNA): TGTGCCAGCAGCGGACCGGGACAGGAGGCCTTGCCCCAGCATTTT.